Listed below are T cell receptor beta chains from one sample, sequenced in a study of T cell responses to AZD1222 COVID-19 vaccine. Clones were sequenced by immunoSEQ multiplex PCR, and TCRdb holds only the in-frame ones, with some missing. The sample holds some 190,000 clones; about 90% are singletons and the top ten take around 1.9%. Specimen: peripheral blood, collected 28 days after the second AZD1222 dose. Every receptor here comes from an adult who received the AZD1222 COVID-19 vaccine. CDR3s include the opening cysteine and the closing phenylalanine or tryptophan. A D gene is named only where the DNA matches it firmly. Expanded clones get a size class; other rows say once, few or many, or leave the size out.

TRBJ2-7 | TRBV2 | TRBD1 | . | CASRTGSSFYEQYF | TGTGCCAGCAGGACAGGGTCCAGTTTTTACGAGCAGTACTTC
TRBJ2-3 | TRBV2 | . | . | CASRTGSHTDTQYF | TGTGCCAGCAGGACCGGGTCCCACACAGATACGCAGTATTTT
TRBJ1-3 | TRBV15 | TRBD1 | . | CATSVDRASGNTIYF | TGTGCCACCAGCGTCGACAGGGCCTCTGGAAACACCATATATTTT
TRBJ2-7 | TRBV5-1 | TRBD1 | . | CASSLDLRQGDEQYF | TGCGCCAGCAGCTTGGACTTAAGACAGGGGGACGAGCAGTACTTC
TRBJ2-1 | TRBV19 | . | . | CASSMKPEIRGEQFF | TGTGCCAGTAGTATGAAGCCCGAGATAAGGGGTGAGCAGTTCTTC
TRBJ1-6 | TRBV6-2/TRBV6-3 | . | . | CASSFGVSALHF | TGTGCCAGCAGTTTTGGGGTTTCGGCCCTCCACTTT
TRBJ1-3 | TRBV3-1/TRBV3-2 | . | . | CASSLEGGGNTIYF | TGTGCCAGCAGCCTCGAAGGGGGGGGAAACACCATATATTTT
TRBJ2-2 | TRBV10-3 | TRBD2 | . | CASRTSGSPGELFF | TGTGCCAGCCGGACTAGCGGGAGTCCCGGGGAGCTGTTTTTT
TRBJ2-5 | TRBV7-2 | . | . | CASSYDSTQYF | TGTGCCAGCAGTTATGACTCGACCCAGTACTTC
TRBJ1-1 | TRBV6-1 | . | . | CASSESPGGREAFF | TGTGCCAGCAGTGAAAGCCCGGGAGGCCGGGAAGCTTTCTTT
TRBJ1-5 | TRBV12-3/TRBV12-4 | . | . | CASSFGFDQPQHF | TGTGCCAGCAGTTTTGGATTTGATCAGCCCCAGCATTTT
TRBJ1-6 | TRBV3-1/TRBV3-2 | TRBD1 | . | CASSQGGQDNSPLHF | TGTGCCAGCAGCCAGGGGGGACAGGATAATTCACCCCTCCACTTT
TRBJ2-1 | TRBV7-2 | . | . | CASSLALIGKRTYNEQFF | TGTGCCAGCAGCTTAGCGCTAATAGGGAAACGTACCTACAATGAGCAGTTCTTC
TRBJ2-5 | TRBV28 | . | . | CASSPTGRKSETQYF | TGTGCCAGCAGCCCTACAGGGAGGAAGTCGGAGACCCAGTACTTC
TRBJ2-2 | TRBV9 | TRBD2 | few | CASSVPLAGPPGELFF | TGTGCCAGCAGCGTGCCCCTAGCGGGACCTCCCGGGGAGCTGTTTTTT
TRBJ1-1 | TRBV27 | . | . | CASSLTAMNTEAFF | TGTGCCAGCAGTTTAACAGCCATGAACACTGAAGCTTTCTTT
TRBJ1-4 | TRBV7-9 | TRBD1 | . | CASSPGQGHEKLFF | TGTGCCAGCAGCCCGGGACAGGGCCACGAAAAACTGTTTTTT
TRBJ1-1 | TRBV5-1 | . | . | CASSLAGDTEAFF | TGCGCCAGCAGCTTGGCCGGGGACACTGAAGCTTTCTTT
TRBJ2-7 | TRBV6-6 | TRBD2 | . | CASSPIAGAGYEQYF | TGTGCCAGCAGTCCCATTGCGGGAGCGGGCTACGAGCAGTACTTC
TRBJ1-2 | TRBV4-1 | TRBD1 | . | CASSQETGDYGYTF | TGCGCCAGCAGCCAAGAAACAGGGGACTATGGCTACACCTTC
TRBJ2-1 | TRBV29-1 | TRBD2 | few | CSVASPPLAGGYNEQFF | TGCAGCGTAGCCTCCCCACCACTAGCGGGGGGGTACAATGAGCAGTTCTTC
TRBJ2-7 | TRBV4-2 | . | once | CASSQVETYEQYF | TGTGCCAGCAGCCAAGTGGAGACCTACGAGCAGTACTTC
TRBJ1-2 | TRBV7-2 | . | once | CASSPAGTRTGGYTF | TGTGCCAGCAGCCCGGCAGGAACAAGAACGGGGGGCTACACCTTC
TRBJ2-3 | TRBV7-6 | TRBD2 | . | CASSGTSGSRDTQYF | TGTGCCAGCAGCGGAACTAGCGGGAGTAGGGATACGCAGTATTTT
TRBJ1-5 | TRBV30 | TRBD1 | . | CAWDTGEGQPQHF | TGTGCCTGGGATACAGGGGAGGGACAGCCCCAGCATTTT
TRBJ2-3 | TRBV29-1 | . | few | CSVETRTASTDTQYF | TGCAGCGTTGAAACGAGGACCGCTAGCACAGATACGCAGTATTTT
TRBJ2-5 | TRBV5-4 | . | . | CASSLTGSQETQYF | TGTGCCAGCAGTTTAACAGGGTCCCAAGAGACCCAGTACTTC
TRBJ2-3 | TRBV30 | TRBD2 | once | CAWSSRTSGNADTQYF | TGTGCCTGGAGTTCCCGGACTAGCGGGAACGCAGATACGCAGTATTTT
TRBJ2-6 | TRBV19 | . | . | CASTKGVAGANVLTF | TGTGCCAGTACCAAGGGGGTTGCCGGGGCCAACGTCCTGACTTTC